A single sample is the source of the 10 T cell receptor beta chains below, sequenced in a study of shared clonotypes between healthy human individuals. Measured with immunoSEQ multiplex PCR; TCRdb has only the in-frame clones, and not every one. Of a few million clones in the sample, around nine tenths were seen once. The specimen sequenced was naive CD4+ T cells sorted from blood. Subset defined: CD45RA+ positively selected. These receptors came from a man younger than 30 in good health.

This chain joins TRBV12-5 and TRBJ2-1, with D possibly TRBD2 on 5 matching bases. Germline V CDR1 and CDR2: LGHNT, FRNRAP. This CDR3 has 17 amino acids. V lost 4 bases, J lost 1 base, and 17 bases lay in between. This CDR3 reads CASGYSQRRLSYNEQFF. CDR3 coding DNA: TGTGCTAGTGGTTATTCCCAGCGGAGACTTTCCTACAATGAGCAGTTCTTC.

V usage is TRBV11-3 and J usage is TRBJ1-3; D not certain. The V and J ends lost 0 bases and 0 bases respectively, with 6 bases between them. This CDR3 has 15 amino acids. The V gene's germline CDR1 is SGHNT and CDR2 YENEEA. The CDR3 sequence: CASSLDHGSGNTIYF. Written as DNA, the CDR3 is TGTGCCAGCAGCTTAGACCATGGCTCTGGAAACACCATATATTTT.

This clone was recorded only once. This chain links TRBV4-1 with TRBJ2-5; tentatively, D is TRBD1 or TRBD2 (5 bases each). Germline-derived CDR1 and CDR2 are MGHRA and YSYEKL. The length of the CDR3 is 16 residues. V lost 2 bases and J 5 bases, leaving 18 bases between the germline ends. In nucleotides, the CDR3 is TGCGCCAGCAGCCAAAACCGGGACCCTCTCCGGGAGACCCAGTACTTC. The encoded protein is CASSQNRDPLRETQYF.

Note on this clone: Different DNA sequences within this sample yield the same CDR3. This rearrangement joins TRBV20-1 to TRBJ1-1; D is unresolved. Per germline, CDR1 DFQATT and CDR2 SNEGSKA (reference sequence). V gave up 6 bases and J gave up 5 bases, with 10 bases separating them. The CDR3 is 11 residues long. This chain's CDR3 is CSALGGTEAFF. CDR3 DNA sequence: TGCAGTGCCCTCGGCGGAACTGAAGCTTTCTTT.

The rearrangement uses TRBV9 and TRBJ1-1, with 7 bases lining up with TRBD1. The CDR3 contains 13 residues. Per the germline V gene, CDR1 is SGDLS and CDR2 is YYNGEE. Losses at the gene ends were 0 bases for V and 10 bases for J; bases not matched to a gene: 6. The chain's CDR3 is CASSVDPGGGAFF. The DNA of the CDR3 is TGTGCCAGCAGCGTAGACCCAGGGGGGGGAGCTTTCTTT. Supplemented by reference TRBV9 and TRBJ1-1, the full variable domain reads DSGVTQTPKHLITATGQRVTLRCSPRSGDLSVYWYQQSLDQGLQFLIQYYNGEERAKGNILERFSAQQFPDLHSELNLSSLELGDSALYFCASSVDPGGGAFFGQGTRLTVV.

Here the CDR3 DNA reads TGTGCCAGCAGTGCCACCGGGACCCATAAGGCCTCCTACAATGAGCAGTTCTTC. Protein sequence: CASSATGTHKASYNEQFF. The V gene is TRBV2, the J gene TRBJ2-1, with D perhaps matching TRBD1 or TRBD2 (5 bases each). This CDR3 has 18 residues. Germline values: CDR1 SNHLY, CDR2 FYNNEI. Between the trimmed V and J ends, which lost 4 bases and 0 bases, there was a span of 19 bases.

In DNA, the CDR3 is TGTGCCAGCTCACTCGAGGGGGTTAACTATGGCTACACCTTC. It yields the protein CASSLEGVNYGYTF. The rearrangement joins TRBV18 to TRBJ1-2, with D possibly matching TRBD1 (6 bases). The CDR3 sequence is 14 residues long. The germline V and J ends were trimmed by 4 bases and 1 base, with 10 bases remaining between them. Germline-derived CDR1 and CDR2 are KGHSH and LQKENI.

This chain joins TRBV6-1 and TRBJ1-2; TRBD1 matches 8 bases. Trimming removed 5 bases from V and 0 bases from J; junction bases left unmatched: 5. CDR3 length: 15 amino acids. Germline-derived CDR1 and CDR2 are MNHNS and SASEGT. The CDR3 region is CASSPRDRTNYGYTF. CDR3 coding DNA: TGTGCCAGCAGTCCTCGGGACAGGACTAACTATGGCTACACCTTC.

A few counts support this clone. V gene TRBV5-6 combines with J gene TRBJ2-1; 8 bases map to TRBD2. The V gene's germline CDR1 is SGHDT and CDR2 YYEEEE. The length of the CDR3 is 16 residues. The ends lost 0 bases at V and 6 bases at J; junction bases unmatched: 8. In DNA, the CDR3 is TGTGCCAGCAGCTTGGTTACTAGCGGTTTATTCAATGAGCAGTTCTTC. It is translated as CASSLVTSGLFNEQFF.

This chain links TRBV5-1 with TRBJ2-3; weak D call: TRBD1 (6 bases). The CDR3 consists of 16 residues. V was trimmed by 7 bases and J by 4 bases, leaving 22 bases between them. Germline loops: CDR1 SGHRS, CDR2 YFSETQ. The CDR3, as DNA: TGCGCCAGCGGCCCCATCCAGGGGCTCAGGGCAGATACGCAGTATTTT. This translates into CASGPIQGLRADTQYF.